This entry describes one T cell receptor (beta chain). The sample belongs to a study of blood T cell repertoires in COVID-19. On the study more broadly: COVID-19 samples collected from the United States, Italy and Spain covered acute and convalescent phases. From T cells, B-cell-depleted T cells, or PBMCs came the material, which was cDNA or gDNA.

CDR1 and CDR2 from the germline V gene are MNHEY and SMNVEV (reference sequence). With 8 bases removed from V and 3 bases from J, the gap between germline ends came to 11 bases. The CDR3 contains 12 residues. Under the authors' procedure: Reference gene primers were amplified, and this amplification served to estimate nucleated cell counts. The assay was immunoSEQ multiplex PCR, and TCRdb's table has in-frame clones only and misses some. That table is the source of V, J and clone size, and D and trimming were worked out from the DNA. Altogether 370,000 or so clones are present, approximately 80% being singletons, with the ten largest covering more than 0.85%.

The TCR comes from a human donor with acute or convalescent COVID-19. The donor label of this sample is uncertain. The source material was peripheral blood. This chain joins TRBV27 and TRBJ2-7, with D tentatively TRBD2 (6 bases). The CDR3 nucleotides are TGTGCCAGCGGGGGACTTGACTACGAGCAGTACTTC. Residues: CASGGLDYEQYF.